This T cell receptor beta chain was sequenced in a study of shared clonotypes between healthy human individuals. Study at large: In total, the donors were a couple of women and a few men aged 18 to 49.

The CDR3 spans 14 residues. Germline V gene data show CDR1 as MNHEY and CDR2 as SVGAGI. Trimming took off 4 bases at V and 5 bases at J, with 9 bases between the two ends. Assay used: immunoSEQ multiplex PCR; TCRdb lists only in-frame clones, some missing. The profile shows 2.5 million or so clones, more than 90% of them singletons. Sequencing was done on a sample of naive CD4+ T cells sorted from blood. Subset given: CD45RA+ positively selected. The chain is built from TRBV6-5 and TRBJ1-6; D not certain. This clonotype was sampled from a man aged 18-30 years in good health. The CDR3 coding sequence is TGTGCCAGCAGTTCAACGGGTAATAATTCACCCCTCCACTTT. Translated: CASSSTGNNSPLHF.